This T cell receptor beta chain was retrieved from a study of CD8 T cells in Susac syndrome. In the study overall: When their blood was taken, patients with Susac syndrome were therapy-naive, taking corticosteroids, or taking intravenous immunoglobulin alone.

The CDR3 length is 13 residues. V lost 4 bases and J 2 bases, leaving 8 bases between the germline ends. Per germline, CDR1 LGHDT and CDR2 YNNKEL (reference sequence). Reverse transcription used about 0.5 to 1 ug RNA and random hexamers. Each CDR3 protein is one row after TCRdb ran MiXCR on the immunoSEQ multiplex PCR reads. The sample gives under 200,000 distinct CDR3 sequences, 94% of which show up once; 0.12% is in the top ten. V usage is TRBV3-1 and J usage is TRBJ1-2; D uncertain. This TCR was recovered from a human donor with Susac syndrome. Sequencing input: CD4+ T cells from PBMCs. The CDR3 region has the DNA TGTGCCAGCAGCCGAGATATGAACTATGGCTACACCTTC. It translates to CASSRDMNYGYTF.